This T cell receptor (beta chain) was recorded in a study of OX40 agonist ivuxolimab in advanced cancers. The study, taken as a whole, reports: There were, on average, more expanded clones in CD8+ T cells than in CD4+.

The repertoire was sequenced with immunoSEQ multiplex PCR; TCRdb's copy has only in-frame clones and lacks some. The data show fewer than 110,000 clones, approximately 90% seen once. Note on this clone: The antigen remains undetermined. Distinct nucleotide sequences in the sample also encode this CDR3.

The CDR3 covers 15 residues. V was trimmed by 0 bases and J by 0 bases, leaving 7 bases between them. Germline loops: CDR1 SGHRS, CDR2 YFSETQ. This chain uses TRBV5-1 with TRBJ1-5; D may be TRBD1 (6 bases). The sample was CD4+ or CD8+ T cells sorted from blood, taken in a trial of the OX40 agonist ivuxolimab. The TCR comes from an adult with an advanced solid tumor such as melanoma, head and neck, liver or kidney cancer. CDR3 sequence (DNA): TGCGCCAGCAGCTTGGAGGGGGGTAGCAATCAGCCCCAGCATTTT. Its translation is CASSLEGGSNQPQHF.